Below, 30 T cell receptor beta chains from the same sample are listed, as sequenced in a study of blood T cell repertoires in COVID-19. Here immunoSEQ multiplex PCR was the method, and the copy in TCRdb shows in-frame clones only, minus some. The table includes 150,000 to 250,000 clones, roughly 82% detected once. The sample comprised PBMCs or T cells enriched from blood (not recorded which). All receptors come from a man aged 35 to 55 who had recovered from COVID-19.

This clone has only one observation. This chain joins TRBV4-3 and TRBJ2-2, with 8 bases that match TRBD2. J lost 1 base, V lost 1 base, and 8 bases had no gene match. CDR3 length: 18 amino acids. Per germline, CDR1 LGHNA and CDR2 YSLEER. The CDR3 is CASSQGPGGRGNTGELFF. The CDR3 DNA is TGCGCCAGCAGCCAAGGCCCGGGGGGGCGCGGGAACACCGGGGAGCTGTTTTTT.

The V and J genes are TRBV7-2 and TRBJ1-1; weak D call: TRBD1 (5 bases). Germline values: CDR1 SGHTA, CDR2 FQGNSA. The ends were cut back, 2 bases at V and 4 bases at J, with 11 bases in the middle. The CDR3 runs 14 residues. CDR3 residues: CASSLQGRVTEAFF. CDR3 sequence (DNA): TGTGCCAGCAGCTTACAGGGTAGGGTCACTGAAGCTTTCTTT.

The chain uses TRBV18 and TRBJ2-1, with 11 bases lining up with TRBD1. This CDR3 has 15 amino acids. Per germline, CDR1 KGHSH and CDR2 LQKENI. Unmatched junction bases numbered 6, after V lost 8 bases and J lost 3 bases. In nucleotides, the CDR3 is TGTGCCAGCAGAGTCGGGACAGGGGGCTACAATGAGCAGTTCTTC. This codes for CASRVGTGGYNEQFF.

The chain couples TRBV10-3 to TRBJ1-2; D unresolved. The germline V gene encodes CDR1 ENHRY and CDR2 SYGVKD. This CDR3 spans 12 amino acids. Trimming stripped 2 bases from V and 5 bases from J, with 6 bases between. CDR3 loop: CAISEEGYGYTF. CDR3 sequence (DNA): TGTGCCATCAGTGAGGAGGGTTATGGCTACACCTTC.

The chain combines TRBV4-1 with TRBJ2-2; 7 bases fit TRBD2. CDR1 is MGHRA, CDR2 YSYEKL, per germline. The CDR3 covers 15 residues. J was trimmed by 5 bases and V by 4 bases; bases with no gene match: 7. CDR3 in amino acids: CASSPGRARTGELFF. CDR3 nucleotide sequence: TGCGCCAGCAGCCCTGGGAGGGCGAGGACCGGGGAGCTGTTTTTT.

The CDR3 loop is CASSAAGLMNTEAFF. CDR3 DNA: TGTGCCAGCAGTGCCGCGGGGCTGATGAACACTGAAGCTTTCTTT. The chain uses TRBV6-2 or TRBV6-3 and TRBJ1-1; tentatively, D is TRBD1 (5 bases). CDR3 length: 15 amino acids. In germline, CDR1 is MNHEY, CDR2 SVGEGT. V dropped 5 bases and J dropped 0 bases, with 13 bases sitting between them.

A single count supports this clone. CDR3 protein: CASSLNPGLQETQYF. In DNA, the CDR3 is TGTGCCAGCAGCTTAAATCCAGGACTCCAAGAGACCCAGTACTTC. The genes are TRBV7-3 and TRBJ2-5, with D perhaps TRBD2 (5 bases). V was cut by 1 base and J by 1 base, with 10 bases left in between. Germline-derived CDR1 and CDR2 are SGHTA and FQGTGA. This CDR3 is 15 amino acids long.

The chain uses TRBV5-4 and TRBJ2-3, with unresolved D. Germline V gene sequence: CDR1 SGHNT, CDR2 YYREEE (reference sequence). V gave up 2 bases and J gave up 6 bases, with 10 bases separating them. The CDR3 has 13 residues. The CDR3 bases are TGTGCCAGCAGCTTCCCCCTTCAGGATACGCAGTATTTT. It codes for CASSFPLQDTQYF.

This clone was detected only once. The chain carries TRBV7-3 and TRBJ2-1; 8 nucleotides align to TRBD2. Per germline, CDR1 SGHTA and CDR2 FQGTGA. CDR3 size: 15 residues. V was clipped by 2 bases and J by 4 bases; unmatched bases: 4. The CDR3 sequence is CASSLDGGRYNEQFF. In nucleotides, the CDR3 is TGTGCCAGCAGCTTAGACGGCGGGAGGTACAATGAGCAGTTCTTC.

The genes are TRBV4-1 and TRBJ2-1; 7 nucleotides agree with TRBD2. J gave up 3 bases and V 1 base, and 6 bases lay outside the gene matches. This CDR3 contains 16 residues. Germline V lookup: CDR1 MGHRA, CDR2 YSYEKL. CDR3 bases: TGCGCCAGCAGCCAAGGCCGGGAGGCCCTCTACAATGAGCAGTTCTTC. Protein product: CASSQGREALYNEQFF.

The chain joins TRBV9 to TRBJ2-1; 7 bases are a match to TRBD2. V gave up 0 bases and J gave up 5 bases; unmatched junction bases: 5. Per the germline V gene, CDR1 is SGDLS and CDR2 is YYNGEE. The CDR3 is 15 amino acids. As DNA, the CDR3 is TGTGCCAGCAGCGTAGTGGCTAGCGGAGACAATGAGCAGTTCTTC. It codes for CASSVVASGDNEQFF.

The chain has TRBV29-1 and TRBJ2-7, with TRBD2 as a possible D gene (5 bases). The CDR3 consists of 11 residues. Trimming removed 7 bases at V and 1 base at J, with 8 bases between. Germline values: CDR1 SQVTM, CDR2 ANQGSEA. DNA of the CDR3: TGCAGCGGGAGGATTTCCTACGAGCAGTACTTC. Residues: CSGRISYEQYF.

This sequence joins TRBV6-2 or TRBV6-3 and TRBJ1-5; 8 nucleotides agree with TRBD1. This CDR3 is 18 amino acids long. The germline V gene encodes CDR1 MNHEY and CDR2 SVGEGT. With 0 bases clipped from V and 0 bases from J, the junction kept 7 bases outside the gene matches. The CDR3 is CASSYSRDRINSNQPQHF. CDR3 DNA: TGTGCCAGCAGTTACTCCCGGGACAGGATTAATAGCAATCAGCCCCAGCATTTT.

V usage is TRBV4-3 and J usage is TRBJ2-3; 8 nucleotides align to TRBD2. Germline trimming cut 0 bases from V and 2 bases from J; bases unmatched to any gene: 7. The CDR3 has 17 amino acids. The V gene's germline CDR1 is LGHNA and CDR2 YSLEER. The CDR3 loop is CASSQDPVGRATDTQYF. In nucleotides, the CDR3 is TGCGCCAGCAGCCAAGATCCCGTCGGGAGGGCCACAGATACGCAGTATTTT.

The rearrangement links TRBV12-5 to TRBJ2-2; 9 bases match TRBD2. The ends lost 2 bases at V and 6 bases at J; junction bases unmatched: 7. This CDR3 is 16 amino acids long. Germline-derived CDR1 and CDR2 are LGHNT and FRNRAP. This chain's CDR3 is CASGLTASGISGELFF. The CDR3 region has the DNA TGTGCTAGTGGTTTGACGGCTAGCGGGATTTCCGGGGAGCTGTTTTTT.

The rearrangement joins TRBV7-2 to TRBJ1-1; TRBD1 agrees at 7 bases. Germline CDR1 and CDR2: SGHTA and FQGNSA. This CDR3 is built from 13 residues. V shed 4 bases and J 9 bases; nucleotides not matched to a gene: 8. The CDR3 here is CASSSFRTGQAFF. The CDR3 DNA follows: TGTGCCAGCAGCTCTTTCAGGACAGGCCAAGCTTTCTTT.

This clone was recorded a few times. The chain carries TRBV5-1 and TRBJ1-1, with TRBD1 as a possible D gene (5 bases). Deletions cut 1 base from V and 7 bases from J, with 14 bases between. The CDR3 extends over 14 amino acids. Germline-derived CDR1 and CDR2 are SGHRS and YFSETQ. The CDR3 DNA is TGCGCCAGCAGCTTGCCAGGGCGGTCGAATGAAGCTTTCTTT. Translated: CASSLPGRSNEAFF.

The genes are TRBV4-3 and TRBJ2-1; D possibly corresponds to TRBD1 (5 bases). Deletions cut 0 bases from V and 10 bases from J, with 19 bases between. Germline lookup yields CDR1 LGHNA and CDR2 YSLEER. This CDR3 is 16 amino acids long. CDR3 amino acids: CASSQDFMAGSSEQFF. In DNA form, the CDR3 reads TGCGCCAGCAGCCAAGATTTTATGGCAGGGTCGTCGGAGCAGTTCTTC.

This rearrangement joins TRBV6-5 to TRBJ2-5; 7 bases are shared with TRBD1. Germline V CDR1 and CDR2: MNHEY, SVGAGI. The CDR3 loop spans 14 amino acids. Germline trimming cut 6 bases from V and 5 bases from J; bases unmatched to any gene: 9. The CDR3 DNA follows: TGTGCCAGCAGGAGGGGGCCCGAAGGGGAGACCCAGTACTTC. Protein sequence: CASRRGPEGETQYF.

This clone was seen only once. The chain employs TRBV11-2 and TRBJ2-1, with D perhaps matching TRBD2 (6 bases). V was shortened by 5 bases and J by 4 bases, with 15 bases between the two germline ends. Germline V CDR1 and CDR2: SGHAT, FQNNGV. The CDR3 spans 15 residues. CDR3 sequence (DNA): TGTGCCAGCAGCCACCGGGACTCGACGTACAATGAGCAGTTCTTC. It is translated as CASSHRDSTYNEQFF.

The chain recombines TRBV4-3 with TRBJ2-3; the D gene is possibly TRBD1 (6 bases). This CDR3 spans 16 amino acids. Between the trimmed V and J ends, which lost 0 bases and 0 bases, there was a span of 10 bases. Germline V gene data show CDR1 as LGHNA and CDR2 as YSLEER. The CDR3 sequence is CASSQEGGSSTDTQYF. The CDR3 DNA sequence: TGCGCCAGCAGCCAAGAAGGGGGTTCTAGCACAGATACGCAGTATTTT.

The V and J genes are TRBV7-3 and TRBJ2-2; 8 positions agree with TRBD1. The CDR3 is 14 residues long. The trim removed 0 bases at V and 6 bases at J, leaving 0 bases unmatched. Per germline, CDR1 SGHTA and CDR2 FQGTGA. The CDR3 region has the DNA TGTGCCAGCAGCTTAACACAGGGGGCCGGGGAGCTGTTTTTT. As protein: CASSLTQGAGELFF.

V gene TRBV29-1 combines with J gene TRBJ1-2; 8 bases map to TRBD1. V lost 4 bases to trimming and J lost 4 bases; unmatched junction nucleotides: 2. CDR3 length: 12 amino acids. Germline loops: CDR1 SQVTM, CDR2 ANQGSEA. The CDR3 reads CSVGGQGYGYTF. CDR3 DNA: TGCAGCGTTGGAGGACAGGGCTATGGCTACACCTTC. The variable domain in full, completed from reference TRBV29-1 and TRBJ1-2, reads SAVISQKPSRDICQRGTSLTIQCQVDSQVTMMFWYRQQPGQSLTLIATANQGSEATYESGFVIDKFPISRPNLTFSTLTVSNMSPEDSSIYLCSVGGQGYGYTFGSGTRLTVV.

This chain connects TRBV7-2 to TRBJ2-1; TRBD2 agrees at 11 bases. The germline V gene encodes CDR1 SGHTA and CDR2 FQGNSA. The V and J ends lost 5 bases and 8 bases, in that order; junction bases with no gene match: 8. This CDR3 spans 15 amino acids. In nucleotides, the CDR3 is TGTGCCAGCAGCAAACTAGCGGGAGTGTCCGATGAGCAGTTCTTC. Translated: CASSKLAGVSDEQFF.

J is TRBJ2-6 and V is TRBV7-2; D call uncertain. The length of the CDR3 is 15 residues. Per germline, CDR1 SGHTA and CDR2 FQGNSA. V gave up 4 bases and J gave up 0 bases, with 7 bases separating them. This chain's CDR3 is CASSSFFSGANVLTF. In DNA form, the CDR3 reads TGTGCCAGCAGCTCCTTTTTCTCTGGGGCCAACGTCCTGACTTTC.

V gene TRBV7-6 combines with J gene TRBJ2-5; TRBD1 matches 7 bases. Germline V gene data show CDR1 as SGHVS and CDR2 as FNYEAQ. The J segment lost 5 bases and the V segment lost 4 bases, leaving 13 bases of the junction unmatched. The CDR3 length is 16 residues. The CDR3 loop is CASSSRNRGGPETQYF. As DNA, the CDR3 is TGTGCCAGCAGCTCCCGGAACAGGGGCGGTCCGGAGACCCAGTACTTC.

CDR3 nucleotides: TGCGCCAGCAGCTTGCTTTCGCCAGGGGCAACTAATGAAAAACTGTTTTTT. The encoded protein is CASSLLSPGATNEKLFF. The chain is built from TRBV5-1 and TRBJ1-4; perhaps TRBD1 as D (6 bases). The CDR3 is 17 amino acids. Germline V gene lookup returns CDR1 SGHRS and CDR2 YFSETQ. Trimming pared 1 base from V and 0 bases from J, leaving 13 bases between.

This clone was seen a handful of times. V is TRBV4-3 and J is TRBJ2-1; D is possibly TRBD1 (6 bases). The V gene's germline CDR1 is LGHNA and CDR2 YSLEER. CDR3 length equals 15 residues. Deletions cut 0 bases from V and 3 bases from J, with 9 bases between. As DNA, the CDR3 is TGCGCCAGCAGCCAAGACAGGGGCTACTACAATGAGCAGTTCTTC. Protein product: CASSQDRGYYNEQFF.

J is TRBJ1-2 and V is TRBV6-5; 8 bases map to TRBD1. CDR1 and CDR2 (germline): MNHEY, SVGAGI. CDR3 length: 15 residues. The junction had 5 bases not matched to a gene; V was cut back by 5 bases and J by 0 bases. CDR3 nucleotides: TGTGCCAGCAGTACCTGGACAGGGTCTAACTATGGCTACACCTTC. Translation gives CASSTWTGSNYGYTF.

This rearrangement joins TRBV5-1 to TRBJ2-6; TRBD1 matches at 11 bases. The V segment lost 5 bases and the J segment 2 bases; nucleotides outside the gene matches: 3. The CDR3 consists of 16 residues. CDR1 is SGHRS, CDR2 YFSETQ, per germline. CDR3 residues: CASSRGQGAGANVLTF. The CDR3, as DNA: TGCGCCAGCAGTCGGGGACAGGGGGCTGGGGCCAACGTCCTGACTTTC.